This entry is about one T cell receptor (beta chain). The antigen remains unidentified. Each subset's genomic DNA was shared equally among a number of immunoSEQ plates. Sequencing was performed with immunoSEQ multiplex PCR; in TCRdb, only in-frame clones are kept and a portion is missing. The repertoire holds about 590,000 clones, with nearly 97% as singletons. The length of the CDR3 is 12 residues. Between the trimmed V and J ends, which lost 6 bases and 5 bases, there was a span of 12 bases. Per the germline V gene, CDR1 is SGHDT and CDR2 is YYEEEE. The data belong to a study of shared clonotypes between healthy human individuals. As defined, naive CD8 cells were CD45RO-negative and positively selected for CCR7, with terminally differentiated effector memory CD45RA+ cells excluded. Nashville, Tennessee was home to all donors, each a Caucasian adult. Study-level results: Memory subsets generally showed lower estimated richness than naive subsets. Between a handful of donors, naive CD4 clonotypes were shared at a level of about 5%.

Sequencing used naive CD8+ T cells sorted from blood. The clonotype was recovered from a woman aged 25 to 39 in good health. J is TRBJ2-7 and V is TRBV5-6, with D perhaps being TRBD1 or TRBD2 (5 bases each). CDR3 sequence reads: CASNSLGDEQYF. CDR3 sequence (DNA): TGTGCCAGCAACAGCCTGGGGGACGAGCAGTACTTC.